This T cell receptor beta chain came from a study of T cell responses to AZD1222 COVID-19 vaccine. TCRdb's copy holds only in-frame clones and misses some; the assay was immunoSEQ multiplex PCR. The sample includes roughly 120,000 clones, roughly 88% of them seen just once. Study-wide points: With two AZD1222 doses given, Spike-specific TCR breadth and depth both rose. The span of vaccine-associated CD4 TCRs extended across spike, with dominance at 160-218 and 743-854.

Trimming pared 6 bases from V and 2 bases from J, leaving 10 bases between. CDR3 length: 13 amino acids. Germline V gene sequence: CDR1 SNHLY, CDR2 FYNNEI. As to this clone: Its antigen is currently unknown.

The chain uses TRBV2 and TRBJ2-5, with D unresolved. This TCR was recovered from an adult in good health. Source: peripheral blood, taken on day 0 of MenACWY control vaccination. In nucleotides, the CDR3 is TGTGCCAGCAGCTCGTACGAGCAAGAGACCCAGTACTTC. The encoded protein is CASSSYEQETQYF.